This T cell receptor (beta chain) was sequenced in a study of cytomegalovirus exposure and HLA in healthy donors. At the level of the study: Genotyping showed less than 85% of fewer than 500 donors falling in the Caucasian-associated ancestry cluster. Findings of the study overall: Reportedly, a later analysis found an Asian-associated ancestry cluster had fewer N-insertions than the approximately 600-donor mean. Highly shared sequence variants in one cluster were likely a sequencing artifact.

The PCR had 60 Vbeta and 13 Jbeta primers. Data came from immunoSEQ multiplex PCR; TCRdb stores just in-frame clones and leaves some out. The table lists approximately 220,000 clones, 70% to 80% of them singletons. A note on this clone: The antigen is undetermined.

This receptor was identified in a man aged 35 to 55 in good health and CMV-seronegative. Sequenced: PBMCs.

The CDR3 nucleotides read TGTGCCAGCAGCTTAACCAGGCAAAACACAGATACGCAGTATTTT. This translates into CASSLTRQNTDTQYF. The V gene is TRBV7-3, the J gene TRBJ2-3, with unresolved D. In germline, CDR1 is SGHTA, CDR2 FQGTGA. Trimming removed 0 bases at V and 2 bases at J, with 9 bases between. CDR3 length equals 15 residues.